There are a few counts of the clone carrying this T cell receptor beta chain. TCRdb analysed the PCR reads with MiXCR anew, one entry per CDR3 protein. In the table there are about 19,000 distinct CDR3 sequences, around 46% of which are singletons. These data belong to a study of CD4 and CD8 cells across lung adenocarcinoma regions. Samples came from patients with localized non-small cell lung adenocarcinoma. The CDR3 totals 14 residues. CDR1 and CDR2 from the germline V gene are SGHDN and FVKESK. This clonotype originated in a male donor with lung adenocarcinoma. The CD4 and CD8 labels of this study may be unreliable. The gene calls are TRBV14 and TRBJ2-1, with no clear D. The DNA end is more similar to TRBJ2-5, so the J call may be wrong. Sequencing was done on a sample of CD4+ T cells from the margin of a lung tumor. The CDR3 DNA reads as TGTGCCAGCAGCCAAGATGGAACTACCGAGACCCAGTACTTC. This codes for CASSQDGTTETQYF.